The T cell receptor beta chain described here comes from a study of OX40 agonist ivuxolimab in advanced cancers. Turning to the study itself: A partial response was reached by three patients: one with hepatocellular carcinoma and two with cutaneous melanoma. Whole-study findings and limits: Nonresponders included some who also had low normalized T-cell clonal expansion.

The CDR3 sequence is 15 residues long. V gave up 2 bases and J gave up 0 bases, with 11 bases separating them. Germline V lookup: CDR1 MNHEY, CDR2 SVGAGI. Sequencing was performed with immunoSEQ multiplex PCR; in TCRdb, only in-frame clones are kept and a portion is missing. The top ten hold roughly 0.53% of the sample, which has about 100,000 clones, about 91% seen once. A word on this clone: Its antigen is as yet unknown.

The chain recombines TRBV6-5 with TRBJ2-7; D is possibly TRBD1 or TRBD2 (5 bases each). The TCR was taken from an adult with an advanced solid tumor such as melanoma, head and neck, liver or kidney cancer. The source was CD4+ or CD8+ T cells sorted from blood, collected in a trial of the OX40 agonist ivuxolimab. CDR3 sequence: CASSYGGRVSYEQYF. The CDR3, as DNA: TGTGCCAGCAGTTACGGAGGCAGGGTCTCCTACGAGCAGTACTTC.